This TCR beta chain is from a study of low-dose radiotherapy and immunotherapy resistance in tumors. Study as a whole: Each fraction given to Cohort 2 every two weeks delivered 1 Gy, and the total reached 13 Gy over 26 weeks.

Primers targeting TRAV and TRBV primed first-strand cDNA, covering alpha and beta chains. The TCRs were subjected to amplification over 20 PCR cycles employing a constant-region primer in conjunction with a V-primer adapter. TCRdb reanalysed the reads using MiXCR and keeps one entry per CDR3 protein. The sample has about 71,000 distinct CDR3 sequences; less than 35% are singletons. Time point meaning: before trial treatment. The CDR3 runs to 14 residues. CDR1 and CDR2 from the germline V gene are SGHDN and FVKESK. V was trimmed by 3 bases and J by 0 bases, leaving 9 bases between them. In this sample, this clonotype turned up many times.

The chain recombines TRBV14 with TRBJ2-7, with a tentative D call TRBD1 (5 bases). The material was PBMCs, obtained before treatment. The TCR originated in a female donor with ovarian cancer. Written as DNA, the CDR3 is TGTGCCAGCAGCCAGGACATGATCTCCTACGAGCAGTACTTC. Encoded protein: CASSQDMISYEQYF.